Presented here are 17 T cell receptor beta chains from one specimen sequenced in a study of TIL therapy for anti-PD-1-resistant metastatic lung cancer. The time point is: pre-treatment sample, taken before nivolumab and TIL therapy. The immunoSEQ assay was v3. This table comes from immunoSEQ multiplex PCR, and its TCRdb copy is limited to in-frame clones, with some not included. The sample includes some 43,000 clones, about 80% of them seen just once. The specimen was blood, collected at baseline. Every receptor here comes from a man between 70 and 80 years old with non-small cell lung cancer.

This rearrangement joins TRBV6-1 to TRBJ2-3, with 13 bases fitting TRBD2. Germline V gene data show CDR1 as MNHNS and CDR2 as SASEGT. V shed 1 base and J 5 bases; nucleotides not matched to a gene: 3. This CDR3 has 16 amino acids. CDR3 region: CASSEVGLAGRDTQYF. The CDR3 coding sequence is TGTGCCAGCAGTGAAGTGGGACTAGCGGGAAGAGATACGCAGTATTTT.

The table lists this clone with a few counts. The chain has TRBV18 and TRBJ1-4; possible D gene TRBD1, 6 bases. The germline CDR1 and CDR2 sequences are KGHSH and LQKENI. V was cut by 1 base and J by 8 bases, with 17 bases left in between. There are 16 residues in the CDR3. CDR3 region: CASSPQPGQQGEKLFF. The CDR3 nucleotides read TGTGCCAGCTCACCACAGCCGGGACAACAGGGCGAAAAACTGTTTTTT.

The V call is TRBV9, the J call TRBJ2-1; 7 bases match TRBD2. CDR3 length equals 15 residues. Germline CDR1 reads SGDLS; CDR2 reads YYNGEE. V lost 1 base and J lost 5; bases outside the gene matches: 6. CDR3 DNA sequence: TGTGCCAGCAGCGTATTAGCGGGCCTCCACAATGAGCAGTTCTTC. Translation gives CASSVLAGLHNEQFF.

The DNA for the CDR3 is TGTGCCAGCAGCTCGATGGGGCGCGAGCAGTACTTC. Translated, it gives CASSSMGREQYF. The chain couples TRBV5-6 to TRBJ2-7; possibly TRBD1 for D (5 bases). V lost 3 bases and J 6 bases, leaving 10 bases between the germline ends. This CDR3 is 12 amino acids long. The germline V gene encodes CDR1 SGHDT and CDR2 YYEEEE.

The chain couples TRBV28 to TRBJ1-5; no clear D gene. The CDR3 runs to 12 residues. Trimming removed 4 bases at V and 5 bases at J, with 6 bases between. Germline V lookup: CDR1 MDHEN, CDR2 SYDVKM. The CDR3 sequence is CASSSIDQPQHF. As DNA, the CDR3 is TGTGCCAGCAGTTCAATAGATCAGCCCCAGCATTTT. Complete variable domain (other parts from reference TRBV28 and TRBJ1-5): DVKVTQSSRYLVKRTGEKVFLECVQDMDHENMFWYRQDPGLGLRLIYFSYDVKMKEKGDIPEGYSVSREKKERFSLILESASTNQTSMYLCASSSIDQPQHFGDGTRLSIL.

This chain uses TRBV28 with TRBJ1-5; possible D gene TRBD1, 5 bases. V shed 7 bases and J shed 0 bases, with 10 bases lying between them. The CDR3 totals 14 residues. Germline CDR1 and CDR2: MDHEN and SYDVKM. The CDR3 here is CASKEGNSNQPQHF. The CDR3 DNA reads TGTGCCAGCAAGGAGGGGAATAGCAATCAGCCCCAGCATTTT.

This CDR3 reads CASISWGSNQPQHF. As DNA, the CDR3 is TGTGCCAGCATCTCATGGGGCTCCAATCAGCCCCAGCATTTT. The chain carries TRBV28 and TRBJ1-5; a weak D match, TRBD1 (5 bases). Germline V gene data show CDR1 as MDHEN and CDR2 as SYDVKM. Trimming shortened V by 7 bases and J by 3 bases, and 13 bases separated the two germline ends. The CDR3 is 14 amino acids. Supplemented by reference TRBV28 and TRBJ1-5, the full variable domain reads DVKVTQSSRYLVKRTGEKVFLECVQDMDHENMFWYRQDPGLGLRLIYFSYDVKMKEKGDIPEGYSVSREKKERFSLILESASTNQTSMYLCASISWGSNQPQHFGDGTRLSIL.

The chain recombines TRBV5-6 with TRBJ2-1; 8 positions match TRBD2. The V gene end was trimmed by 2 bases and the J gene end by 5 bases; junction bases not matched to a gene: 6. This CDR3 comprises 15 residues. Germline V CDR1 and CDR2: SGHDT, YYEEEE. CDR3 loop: CASSFRLARNNEQFF. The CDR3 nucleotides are TGTGCCAGCAGCTTTAGACTAGCGAGAAACAATGAGCAGTTCTTC.

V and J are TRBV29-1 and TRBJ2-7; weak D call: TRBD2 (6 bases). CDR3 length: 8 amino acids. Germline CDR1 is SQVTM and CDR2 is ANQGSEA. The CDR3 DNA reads TGCAGCGTTCGGGGGACTGGCGTC. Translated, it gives CSVRGTGV.

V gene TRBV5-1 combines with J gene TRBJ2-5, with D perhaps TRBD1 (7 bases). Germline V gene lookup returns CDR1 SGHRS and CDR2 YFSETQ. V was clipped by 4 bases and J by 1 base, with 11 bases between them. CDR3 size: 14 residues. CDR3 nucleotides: TGCGCCAGCAGCGGCGGGACAGTCCAAGAGACCCAGTACTTC. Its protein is CASSGGTVQETQYF.

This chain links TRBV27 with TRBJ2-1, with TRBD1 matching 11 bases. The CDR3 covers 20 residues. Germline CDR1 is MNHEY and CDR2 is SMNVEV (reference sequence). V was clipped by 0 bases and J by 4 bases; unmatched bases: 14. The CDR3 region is CASSLSVRPGTGGTYNEQFF. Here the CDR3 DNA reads TGTGCCAGCAGTTTATCGGTCCGTCCCGGGACAGGGGGGACTTACAATGAGCAGTTCTTC.

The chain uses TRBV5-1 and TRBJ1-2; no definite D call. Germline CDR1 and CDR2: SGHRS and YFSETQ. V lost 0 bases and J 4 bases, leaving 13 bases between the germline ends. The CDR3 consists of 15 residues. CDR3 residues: CASSLAREAGYGYTF. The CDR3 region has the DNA TGCGCCAGCAGCTTGGCCCGGGAGGCGGGCTATGGCTACACCTTC.

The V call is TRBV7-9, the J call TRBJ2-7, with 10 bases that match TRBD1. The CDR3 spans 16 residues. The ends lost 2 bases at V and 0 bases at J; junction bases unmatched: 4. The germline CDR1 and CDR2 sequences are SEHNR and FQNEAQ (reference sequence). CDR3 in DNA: TGTGCCAGCAGCTTATTTGGGACAGGGGACTCCTACGAGCAGTACTTC. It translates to CASSLFGTGDSYEQYF.

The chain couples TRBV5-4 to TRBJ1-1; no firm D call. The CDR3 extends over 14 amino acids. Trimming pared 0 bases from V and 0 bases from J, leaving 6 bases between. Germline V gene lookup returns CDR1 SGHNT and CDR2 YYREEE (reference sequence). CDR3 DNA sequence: TGTGCCAGCAGCTTGGAAGGGTTGAACACTGAAGCTTTCTTT. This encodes CASSLEGLNTEAFF.

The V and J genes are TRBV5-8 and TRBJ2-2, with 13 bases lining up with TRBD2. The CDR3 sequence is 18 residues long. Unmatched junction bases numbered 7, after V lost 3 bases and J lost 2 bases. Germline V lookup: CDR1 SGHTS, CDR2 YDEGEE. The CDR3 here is CASSSSGLAGFNTGELFF. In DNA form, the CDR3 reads TGTGCCAGCAGCTCATCGGGACTAGCGGGATTTAACACCGGGGAGCTGTTTTTT.

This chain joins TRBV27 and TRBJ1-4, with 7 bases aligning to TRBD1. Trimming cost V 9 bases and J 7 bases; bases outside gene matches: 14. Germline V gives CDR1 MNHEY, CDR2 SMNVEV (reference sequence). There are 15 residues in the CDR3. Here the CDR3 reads CARSSTGAIPEKLFF. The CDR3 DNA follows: TGTGCCAGATCCTCAACAGGGGCCATTCCTGAAAAACTGTTTTTT.

The DNA of the CDR3 is TGCGCCAGCAGCCCCACAAGTTCCTACAATGAGCAGTTCTTC. Translation gives CASSPTSSYNEQFF. V usage is TRBV4-3 and J usage is TRBJ2-1; no firm D call. Germline CDR1 LGHNA, CDR2 YSLEER. The CDR3 is made up of 14 amino acids. Trimming took 4 bases from V and 1 from J, leaving 8 bases between them.